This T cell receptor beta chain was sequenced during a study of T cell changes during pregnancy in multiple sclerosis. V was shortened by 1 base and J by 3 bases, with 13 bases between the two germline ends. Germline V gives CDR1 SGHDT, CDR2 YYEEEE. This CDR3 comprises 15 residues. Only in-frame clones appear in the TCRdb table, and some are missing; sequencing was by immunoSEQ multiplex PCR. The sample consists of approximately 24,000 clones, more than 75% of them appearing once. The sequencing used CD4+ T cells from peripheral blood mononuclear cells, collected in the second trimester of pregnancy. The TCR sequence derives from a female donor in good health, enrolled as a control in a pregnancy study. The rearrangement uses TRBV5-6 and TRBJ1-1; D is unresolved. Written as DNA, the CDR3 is TGTGCCAGCAGCTTGTACGGCGGGGTCGACACTGAAGCTTTCTTT. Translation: CASSLYGGVDTEAFF. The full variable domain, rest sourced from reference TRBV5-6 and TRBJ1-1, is DAGVTQSPTHLIKTRGQQVTLRCSPKSGHDTVSWYQQALGQGPQFIFQYYEEEERQRGNFPDRFSGHQFPNYSSELNVNALLLGDSALYLCASSLYGGVDTEAFFGQGTRLTVV.